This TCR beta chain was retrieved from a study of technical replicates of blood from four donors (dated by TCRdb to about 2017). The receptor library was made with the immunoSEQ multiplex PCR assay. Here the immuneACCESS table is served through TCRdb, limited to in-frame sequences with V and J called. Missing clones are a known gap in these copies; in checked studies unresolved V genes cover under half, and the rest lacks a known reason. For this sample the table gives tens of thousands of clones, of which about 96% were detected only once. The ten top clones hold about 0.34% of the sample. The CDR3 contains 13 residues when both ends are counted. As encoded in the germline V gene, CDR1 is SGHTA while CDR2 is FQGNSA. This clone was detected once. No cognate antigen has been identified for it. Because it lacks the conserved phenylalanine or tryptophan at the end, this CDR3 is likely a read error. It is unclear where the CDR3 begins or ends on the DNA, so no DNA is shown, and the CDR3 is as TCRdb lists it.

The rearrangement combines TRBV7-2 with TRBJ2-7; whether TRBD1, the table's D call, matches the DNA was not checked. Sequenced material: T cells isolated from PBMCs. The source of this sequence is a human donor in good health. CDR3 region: CASSVGLGQGFTL.